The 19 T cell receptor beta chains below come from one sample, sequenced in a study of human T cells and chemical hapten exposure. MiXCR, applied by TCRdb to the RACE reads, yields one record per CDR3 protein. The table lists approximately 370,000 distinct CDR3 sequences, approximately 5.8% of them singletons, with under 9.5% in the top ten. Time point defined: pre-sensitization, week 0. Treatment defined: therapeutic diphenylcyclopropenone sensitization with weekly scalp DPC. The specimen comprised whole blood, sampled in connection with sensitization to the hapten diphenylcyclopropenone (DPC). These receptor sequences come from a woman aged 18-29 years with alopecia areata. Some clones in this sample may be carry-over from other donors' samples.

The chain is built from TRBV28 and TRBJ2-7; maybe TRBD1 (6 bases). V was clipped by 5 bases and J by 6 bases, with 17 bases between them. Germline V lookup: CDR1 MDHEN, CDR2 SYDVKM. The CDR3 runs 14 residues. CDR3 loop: CASSQGNRVAEQYF. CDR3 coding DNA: TGTGCCAGCAGTCAGGGGAACAGGGTTGCCGAGCAGTACTTC.

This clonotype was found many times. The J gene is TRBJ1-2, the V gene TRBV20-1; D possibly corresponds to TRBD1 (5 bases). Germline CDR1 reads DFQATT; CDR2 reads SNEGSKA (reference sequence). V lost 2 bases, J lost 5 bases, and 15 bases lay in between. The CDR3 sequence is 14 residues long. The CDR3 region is CSARYTGEGYGYTF. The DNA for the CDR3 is TGCAGTGCTAGATATACGGGAGAGGGGTATGGCTACACCTTC.

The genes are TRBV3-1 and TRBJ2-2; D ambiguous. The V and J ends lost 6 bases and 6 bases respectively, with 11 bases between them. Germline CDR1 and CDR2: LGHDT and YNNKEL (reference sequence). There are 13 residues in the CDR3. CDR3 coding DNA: TGTGCCAGCAGACTATATGGGGCCGGGGAGCTGTTTTTT. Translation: CASRLYGAGELFF.

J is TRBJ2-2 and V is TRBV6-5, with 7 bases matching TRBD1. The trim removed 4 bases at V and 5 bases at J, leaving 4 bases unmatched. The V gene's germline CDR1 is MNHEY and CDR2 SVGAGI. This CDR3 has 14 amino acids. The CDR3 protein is CASSSGQITGELFF. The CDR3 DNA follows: TGTGCCAGCAGTTCGGGACAGATAACCGGGGAGCTGTTTTTT.

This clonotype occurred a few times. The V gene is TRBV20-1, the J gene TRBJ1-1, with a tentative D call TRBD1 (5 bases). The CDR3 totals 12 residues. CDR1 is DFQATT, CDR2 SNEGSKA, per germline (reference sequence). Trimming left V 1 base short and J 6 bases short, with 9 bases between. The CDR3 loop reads CSARGGAAEAFF. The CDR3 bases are TGCAGTGCTAGAGGGGGCGCGGCTGAAGCTTTCTTT.

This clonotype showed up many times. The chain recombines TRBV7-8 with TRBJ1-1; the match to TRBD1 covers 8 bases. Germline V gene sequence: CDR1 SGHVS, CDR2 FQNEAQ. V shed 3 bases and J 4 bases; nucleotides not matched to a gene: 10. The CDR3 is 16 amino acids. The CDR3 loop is CASSLTWGTGGTEAFF. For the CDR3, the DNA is TGTGCCAGCAGCTTGACTTGGGGAACAGGGGGCACTGAAGCTTTCTTT.

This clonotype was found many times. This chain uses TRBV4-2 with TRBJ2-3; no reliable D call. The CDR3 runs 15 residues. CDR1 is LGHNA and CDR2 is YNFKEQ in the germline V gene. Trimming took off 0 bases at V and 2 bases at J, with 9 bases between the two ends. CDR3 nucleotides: TGTGCCAGCAGCCAAGAAACCTCGACCACAGATACGCAGTATTTT. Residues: CASSQETSTTDTQYF.

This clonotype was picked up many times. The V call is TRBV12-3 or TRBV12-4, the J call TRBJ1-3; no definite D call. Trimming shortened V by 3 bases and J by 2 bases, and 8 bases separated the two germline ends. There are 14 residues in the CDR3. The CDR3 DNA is TGTGCCAGCAGTTTTTCCCTTACTGGAAACACCATATATTTT. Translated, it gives CASSFSLTGNTIYF.

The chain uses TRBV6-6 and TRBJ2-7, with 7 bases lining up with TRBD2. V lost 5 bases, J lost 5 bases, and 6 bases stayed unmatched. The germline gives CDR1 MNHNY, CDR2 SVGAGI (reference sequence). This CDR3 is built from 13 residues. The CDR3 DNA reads TGTGCCAGCAGTGCCAGGGAGGGGAACGAGCAGTACTTC. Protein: CASSAREGNEQYF.

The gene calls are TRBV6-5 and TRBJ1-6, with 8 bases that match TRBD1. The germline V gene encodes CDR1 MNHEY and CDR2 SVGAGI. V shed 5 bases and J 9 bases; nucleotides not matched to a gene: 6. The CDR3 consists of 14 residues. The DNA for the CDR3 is TGTGCCAGCAGTCGACAGGGGCCGCGTTCACCCCTCCACTTT. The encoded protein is CASSRQGPRSPLHF.

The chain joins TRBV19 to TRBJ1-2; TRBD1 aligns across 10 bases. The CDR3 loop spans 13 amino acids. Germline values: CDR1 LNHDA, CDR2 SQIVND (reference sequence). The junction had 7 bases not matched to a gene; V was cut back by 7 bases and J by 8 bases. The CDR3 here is CASNPGDRGGYTF. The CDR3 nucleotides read TGTGCCAGTAACCCGGGGGACAGGGGCGGCTACACCTTC.

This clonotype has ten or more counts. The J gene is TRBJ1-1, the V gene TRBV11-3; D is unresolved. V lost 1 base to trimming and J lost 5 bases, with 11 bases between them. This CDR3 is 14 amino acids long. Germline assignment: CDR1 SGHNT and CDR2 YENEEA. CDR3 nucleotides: TGTGCCAGCAGCTTAGCCACTCTTGAGACTGAAGCTTTCTTT. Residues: CASSLATLETEAFF.

CDR3 residues: CASGRAGQYNSPLHF. The CDR3 coding sequence is TGTGCCAGCGGCCGCGCGGGCCAGTATAATTCACCCCTCCACTTT. This sequence joins TRBV6-5 and TRBJ1-6; D not certain. Germline CDR1 MNHEY, CDR2 SVGAGI. V was clipped by 8 bases and J by 4 bases, with 15 bases between them. The length of the CDR3 is 15 residues.

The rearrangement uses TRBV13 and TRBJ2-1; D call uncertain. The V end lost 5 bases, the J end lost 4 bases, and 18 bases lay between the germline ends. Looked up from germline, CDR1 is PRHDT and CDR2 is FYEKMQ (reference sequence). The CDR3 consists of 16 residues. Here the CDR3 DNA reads TGTGCCAGCAGCCCCGCTCTCTCAGCGTCTTACAATGAGCAGTTCTTC. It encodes CASSPALSASYNEQFF.

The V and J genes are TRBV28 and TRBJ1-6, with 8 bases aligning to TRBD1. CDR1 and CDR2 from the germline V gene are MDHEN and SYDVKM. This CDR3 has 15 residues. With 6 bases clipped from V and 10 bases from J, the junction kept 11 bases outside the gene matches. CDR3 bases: TGTGCCAGCAGCTCTGGGGACAGGTCAAGATCACCCCTCCACTTT. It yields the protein CASSSGDRSRSPLHF.

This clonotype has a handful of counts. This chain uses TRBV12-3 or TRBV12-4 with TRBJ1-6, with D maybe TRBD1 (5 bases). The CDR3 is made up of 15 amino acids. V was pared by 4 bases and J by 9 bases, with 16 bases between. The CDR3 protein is CASSSLGGIGSPLHF. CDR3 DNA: TGTGCCAGCAGTTCTTTGGGGGGGATAGGTTCACCCCTCCACTTT.

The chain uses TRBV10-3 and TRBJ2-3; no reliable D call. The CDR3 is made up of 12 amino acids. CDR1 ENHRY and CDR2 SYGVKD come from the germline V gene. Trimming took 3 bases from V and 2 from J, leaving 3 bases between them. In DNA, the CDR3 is TGTGCCATCAGTGACATCACAGATACGCAGTATTTT. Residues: CAISDITDTQYF.

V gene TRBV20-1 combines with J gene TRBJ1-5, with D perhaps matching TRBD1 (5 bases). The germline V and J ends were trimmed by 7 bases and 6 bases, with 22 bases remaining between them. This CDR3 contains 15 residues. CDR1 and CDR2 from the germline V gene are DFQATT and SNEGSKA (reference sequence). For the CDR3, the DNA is TGCAGTGTACCCCCCTGGACGGGGCAAGGTCAGCCCCAGCATTTT. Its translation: CSVPPWTGQGQPQHF.

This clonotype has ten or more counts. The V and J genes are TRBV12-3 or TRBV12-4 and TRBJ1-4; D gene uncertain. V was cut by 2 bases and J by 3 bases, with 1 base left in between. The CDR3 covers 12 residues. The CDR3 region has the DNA TGTGCCAGCAGTTTACCTAATGAAAAACTGTTTTTT. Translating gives CASSLPNEKLFF.